Below are 2 T cell receptor beta chains sequenced from a single sample in a study of blood T cell repertoires in COVID-19. Sequenced by immunoSEQ multiplex PCR; TCRdb stores in-frame clones only, minus some. The sample shows roughly 270,000 clones, 85% of them seen only once. Sequencing was done on a sample of PBMCs or T cells enriched from blood (not recorded which). The receptors were gathered from a woman aged 45-65 years who had recovered from COVID-19.

This chain uses TRBV5-1 with TRBJ1-4; a possible D gene is TRBD1 (6 bases). The V end lost 0 bases, the J end lost 8 bases, and 17 bases lay between the germline ends. The CDR3 contains 16 residues. Germline V lookup: CDR1 SGHRS, CDR2 YFSETQ. CDR3 DNA: TGCGCCAGCAGCTTGGATGTCGCCTCGACAGGCGAAAAACTGTTTTTT. Amino acids: CASSLDVASTGEKLFF.

This sequence joins TRBV21-1 and TRBJ2-3; the table's D call TRBD1 went unverified against the DNA. TRBV21-1 is tagged as a pseudogene. The CDR3 covers 16 residues. CDR3 sequence (DNA): TGTGCCAGCAGCCCCAAACAGGGGTCTGGCACAGATACGCAGTATTTT. It codes for CASSPKQGSGTDTQYF.